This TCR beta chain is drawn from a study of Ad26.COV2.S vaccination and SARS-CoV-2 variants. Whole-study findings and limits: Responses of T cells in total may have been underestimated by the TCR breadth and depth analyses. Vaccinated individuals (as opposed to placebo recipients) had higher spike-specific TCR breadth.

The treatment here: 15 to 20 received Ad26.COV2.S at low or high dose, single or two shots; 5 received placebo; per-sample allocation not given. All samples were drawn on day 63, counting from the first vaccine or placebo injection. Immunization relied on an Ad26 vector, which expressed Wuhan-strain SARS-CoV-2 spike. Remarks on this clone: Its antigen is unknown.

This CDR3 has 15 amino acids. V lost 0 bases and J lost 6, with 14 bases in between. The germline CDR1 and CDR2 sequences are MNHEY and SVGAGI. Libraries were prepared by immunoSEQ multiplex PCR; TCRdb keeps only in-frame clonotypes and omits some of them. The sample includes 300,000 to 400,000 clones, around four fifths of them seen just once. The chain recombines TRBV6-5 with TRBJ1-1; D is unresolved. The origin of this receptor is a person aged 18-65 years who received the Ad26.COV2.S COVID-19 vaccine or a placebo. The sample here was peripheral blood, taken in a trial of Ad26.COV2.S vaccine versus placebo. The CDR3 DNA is TGTGCCAGCAGTTACTCGACACACCTTCGCCCTGAAGCTTTCTTT. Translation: CASSYSTHLRPEAFF.